A selection of T cell receptor beta chains follows, all from one sample in a study of cytotoxic CD8 clonotypes in ibrutinib-treated CLL. Repertoires were generated with immunoSEQ multiplex PCR, while TCRdb's copy carries only in-frame clones and drops some. The sample records hundreds of thousands of clones, roughly 74% being singletons. The source material was PBMCs, sampled after 24 months of ibrutinib treatment. Source of these receptors: a human donor with chronic lymphocytic leukemia. The CDR3 runs from the conserved cysteine through the conserved F or W. The order of the fields is clone size, V gene, J gene, D gene, CDR3 protein, CDR3 DNA. A D gene is named only where the DNA matches it firmly. Where a row states a size, it is once, few, many or the class of an expanded clone; other rows omit it.

clone size: few
V gene: TRBV25-1
J gene: TRBJ1-2
D gene: .
CDR3 protein: CASSEYAPLSRDYGYTF
CDR3 DNA: TGTGCCAGCAGTGAATATGCCCCGTTGAGCAGGGACTATGGCTACACCTTC

clone size: .
V gene: TRBV29-1
J gene: TRBJ2-7
D gene: .
CDR3 protein: CSVAPGSTTSYEQYF
CDR3 DNA: TGCAGCGTTGCCCCTGGGTCGACCACCTCCTACGAGCAGTACTTC

clone size: .
V gene: TRBV2
J gene: TRBJ2-1
D gene: TRBD2
CDR3 protein: CASKGRGVKSYNEQFF
CDR3 DNA: TGTGCCAGCAAGGGGAGGGGCGTGAAGTCTTACAATGAGCAGTTCTTC

clone size: .
V gene: TRBV28
J gene: TRBJ2-7
D gene: .
CDR3 protein: CASSWTDYEQYF
CDR3 DNA: TGTGCCAGCAGTTGGACCGATTACGAGCAGTACTTC

clone size: once
V gene: TRBV15
J gene: TRBJ2-5
D gene: TRBD1
CDR3 protein: CATSRDDRGQETQYF
CDR3 DNA: TGTGCCACCAGCAGAGACGACAGGGGGCAAGAGACCCAGTACTTC

clone size: .
V gene: TRBV18
J gene: TRBJ2-5
D gene: .
CDR3 protein: CASSPGVAETQYF
CDR3 DNA: TGTGCCAGCTCACCGGGAGTAGCGGAGACCCAGTACTTC

clone size: .
V gene: TRBV2
J gene: TRBJ2-7
D gene: TRBD1
CDR3 protein: CASSGQGAYEQYF
CDR3 DNA: TGTGCCAGCAGTGGTCAGGGGGCCTACGAGCAGTACTTC

clone size: few
V gene: TRBV5-1
J gene: TRBJ2-7
D gene: .
CDR3 protein: CASSLAGAEYEQYF
CDR3 DNA: TGCGCCAGCAGCTTGGCCGGAGCTGAGTACGAGCAGTACTTC

clone size: .
V gene: TRBV27
J gene: TRBJ2-7
D gene: TRBD1
CDR3 protein: CASSLSLGQGAYEQYF
CDR3 DNA: TGTGCCAGCAGTTTATCGCTGGGACAGGGGGCCTACGAGCAGTACTTC

clone size: .
V gene: TRBV7-7
J gene: TRBJ1-4
D gene: .
CDR3 protein: CASSRRTALNEKLFF
CDR3 DNA: TGTGCTAGCAGCCGACGGACAGCCCTTAATGAAAAACTGTTTTTT

clone size: .
V gene: TRBV29-1
J gene: TRBJ1-1
D gene: .
CDR3 protein: CSVWGLNTEAFF
CDR3 DNA: TGCAGCGTTTGGGGGTTGAACACTGAAGCTTTCTTT

clone size: few
V gene: TRBV2
J gene: TRBJ1-5
D gene: TRBD1
CDR3 protein: CASTIDRGNQPQHF
CDR3 DNA: TGTGCCAGCACAATAGACAGGGGCAATCAGCCCCAGCATTTT

clone size: .
V gene: TRBV6-5
J gene: TRBJ1-5
D gene: TRBD1
CDR3 protein: CASALQGGGNQPQHF
CDR3 DNA: TGTGCCAGCGCCCTTCAGGGGGGCGGCAATCAGCCCCAGCATTTT

clone size: few
V gene: TRBV30
J gene: TRBJ2-7
D gene: .
CDR3 protein: CAWSDEGEQYF
CDR3 DNA: TGTGCCTGGAGTGATGAAGGGGAGCAGTACTTC

clone size: .
V gene: TRBV11-3
J gene: TRBJ2-3
D gene: TRBD2
CDR3 protein: CASSLYSGISTDTQYF
CDR3 DNA: TGTGCCAGCAGCTTGTATAGCGGGATTAGCACAGATACGCAGTATTTT

clone size: .
V gene: TRBV11-2
J gene: TRBJ2-7
D gene: TRBD2
CDR3 protein: CASSLDGTSGRYEQYF
CDR3 DNA: TGTGCCAGCAGCTTAGATGGGACTAGCGGACGCTACGAGCAGTACTTC

clone size: .
V gene: TRBV6-6
J gene: TRBJ2-7
D gene: TRBD1
CDR3 protein: CASWDSPYEQYF
CDR3 DNA: TGTGCCAGCTGGGACAGCCCCTACGAGCAGTACTTC

clone size: few
V gene: TRBV7-3
J gene: TRBJ2-5
D gene: TRBD2
CDR3 protein: CASSSGLSETQYF
CDR3 DNA: TGTGCCAGCAGCTCGGGACTATCGGAGACCCAGTACTTC

clone size: few
V gene: TRBV28
J gene: TRBJ1-3
D gene: .
CDR3 protein: CASSLSRADTIYF
CDR3 DNA: TGTGCCAGCAGTTTGTCCAGGGCAGACACCATATATTTT

clone size: .
V gene: TRBV30
J gene: TRBJ1-1
D gene: .
CDR3 protein: CAWNLGGNTEAFF
CDR3 DNA: TGTGCCTGGAATTTGGGTGGGAACACTGAAGCTTTCTTT

clone size: .
V gene: TRBV30
J gene: TRBJ2-3
D gene: .
CDR3 protein: CAWSKGAASTDTQYF
CDR3 DNA: TGTGCCTGGAGTAAAGGGGCGGCTAGCACAGATACGCAGTATTTT

clone size: .
V gene: TRBV6-5
J gene: TRBJ2-1
D gene: .
CDR3 protein: CASSYSMDSYNEQFF
CDR3 DNA: TGTGCCAGCAGTTACTCCATGGACTCCTACAATGAGCAGTTCTTC

clone size: .
V gene: TRBV6-6
J gene: TRBJ2-7
D gene: .
CDR3 protein: CASSYSLSGRDEQYF
CDR3 DNA: TGTGCCAGCAGTTACTCGTTGTCCGGAAGGGACGAGCAGTACTTC

clone size: .
V gene: TRBV27
J gene: TRBJ2-1
D gene: .
CDR3 protein: CASSSPGTYQSPNEQFF
CDR3 DNA: TGTGCCAGCAGTTCCCCCGGGACATATCAATCCCCCAATGAGCAGTTCTTC

clone size: .
V gene: TRBV27
J gene: TRBJ1-4
D gene: .
CDR3 protein: CASSEENRAGPNEKLFF
CDR3 DNA: TGTGCCAGCAGTGAAGAAAATAGGGCAGGCCCCAATGAAAAACTGTTTTTT

clone size: .
V gene: TRBV2
J gene: TRBJ2-6
D gene: .
CDR3 protein: CASSGPRRVGANVLTF
CDR3 DNA: TGTGCCAGCAGTGGGCCACGCCGGGTCGGGGCCAACGTCCTGACTTTC

clone size: .
V gene: TRBV6-4
J gene: TRBJ2-1
D gene: TRBD2
CDR3 protein: CASSPSGNNEQFF
CDR3 DNA: TGTGCCAGCAGTCCTAGCGGTAACAATGAGCAGTTCTTC

clone size: .
V gene: TRBV27
J gene: TRBJ2-7
D gene: .
CDR3 protein: CASSSFLRARYEQYF
CDR3 DNA: TGTGCCAGCAGTTCTTTTCTGAGGGCACGGTACGAGCAGTACTTC

clone size: .
V gene: TRBV6-6
J gene: TRBJ2-1
D gene: .
CDR3 protein: CASSPVADEQFF
CDR3 DNA: TGTGCCAGCAGTCCCGTGGCCGATGAGCAGTTCTTC

clone size: .
V gene: TRBV6-6
J gene: TRBJ1-1
D gene: TRBD1
CDR3 protein: CASRPGQGAQNTEAFF
CDR3 DNA: TGTGCCAGCAGGCCGGGACAGGGGGCGCAGAACACTGAAGCTTTCTTT

clone size: once
V gene: TRBV4-3
J gene: TRBJ2-5
D gene: TRBD2
CDR3 protein: CASSQDGREGETQYF
CDR3 DNA: TGCGCCAGCAGCCAAGATGGGCGGGAGGGGGAGACCCAGTACTTC

clone size: .
V gene: TRBV7-3
J gene: TRBJ2-7
D gene: .
CDR3 protein: CARLWAGTGAYEQYF
CDR3 DNA: TGTGCCAGACTGTGGGCCGGGACGGGAGCCTACGAGCAGTACTTC

clone size: .
V gene: TRBV18
J gene: TRBJ1-5
D gene: .
CDR3 protein: CASLGGNQPQHF
CDR3 DNA: TGTGCCAGCTTGGGCGGCAATCAGCCCCAGCATTTT

clone size: .
V gene: TRBV5-1
J gene: TRBJ1-5
D gene: .
CDR3 protein: CASSLDREQPQHF
CDR3 DNA: TGCGCCAGCAGCTTGGATAGGGAACAGCCCCAGCATTTT

clone size: .
V gene: TRBV2
J gene: TRBJ2-7
D gene: .
CDR3 protein: CAGRLTGRSSYEQYF
CDR3 DNA: TGTGCCGGGAGACTGACGGGACGAAGCTCCTACGAGCAGTACTTC

clone size: once
V gene: TRBV28
J gene: TRBJ1-1
D gene: .
CDR3 protein: CASSSYGTVIYAFF
CDR3 DNA: TGTGCCAGCAGTTCCTACGGGACGGTCATCTATGCTTTCTTT

clone size: .
V gene: TRBV27
J gene: TRBJ1-2
D gene: .
CDR3 protein: CASSNAGSIYGYTF
CDR3 DNA: TGTGCCAGCAGTAACGCAGGGAGTATATATGGCTACACCTTC

clone size: .
V gene: TRBV20-1
J gene: TRBJ2-1
D gene: .
CDR3 protein: CSARRDYEQFF
CDR3 DNA: TGCAGTGCAAGGAGGGATTACGAGCAGTTCTTC

clone size: once
V gene: TRBV5-1
J gene: TRBJ2-3
D gene: TRBD2
CDR3 protein: CASSLDASGRAPDTQYF
CDR3 DNA: TGCGCCAGCAGCTTGGATGCTAGCGGGAGGGCCCCAGATACGCAGTATTTT

clone size: .
V gene: TRBV5-4
J gene: TRBJ2-2
D gene: TRBD2
CDR3 protein: CASSLVAGGATGELFF
CDR3 DNA: TGTGCCAGCAGCTTGGTAGCGGGAGGTGCAACCGGGGAGCTGTTTTTT

clone size: .
V gene: TRBV30
J gene: TRBJ2-3
D gene: .
CDR3 protein: CAWSQGTDTQYF
CDR3 DNA: TGTGCCTGGAGTCAGGGGACAGATACGCAGTATTTT

clone size: .
V gene: TRBV18
J gene: TRBJ1-4
D gene: .
CDR3 protein: CASSPTQGEANEKLFF
CDR3 DNA: TGTGCCAGCTCACCAACCCAAGGGGAAGCTAATGAAAAACTGTTTTTT

clone size: .
V gene: TRBV19
J gene: TRBJ2-1
D gene: TRBD2
CDR3 protein: CASSIPRTSGNNEQFF
CDR3 DNA: TGTGCCAGTAGTATCCCCCGGACTAGCGGAAACAATGAGCAGTTCTTC

clone size: medium-sized
V gene: TRBV7-3
J gene: TRBJ1-3
D gene: .
CDR3 protein: CASSLSVNTIYF
CDR3 DNA: TGTGCCAGCAGCCTTAGCGTAAACACCATATATTTT

clone size: .
V gene: TRBV12-1
J gene: TRBJ1-2
D gene: .
CDR3 protein: CASSFHGYTF
CDR3 DNA: TGTGCCAGCAGCTTTCATGGCTACACCTTC

clone size: .
V gene: TRBV6-5
J gene: TRBJ2-7
D gene: .
CDR3 protein: CASSLEASFPYEQYF
CDR3 DNA: TGTGCCAGCAGTTTGGAGGCGAGCTTCCCCTACGAGCAGTACTTC

clone size: .
V gene: TRBV9
J gene: TRBJ1-2
D gene: .
CDR3 protein: CASSEGRNYGYTF
CDR3 DNA: TGTGCCAGCAGCGAAGGGCGTAACTATGGCTACACCTTC

clone size: .
V gene: TRBV7-8
J gene: TRBJ2-7
D gene: TRBD1
CDR3 protein: CASSSPGQASYEQYF
CDR3 DNA: TGTGCCAGCAGCTCCCCGGGACAGGCCTCCTACGAGCAGTACTTC

clone size: .
V gene: TRBV9
J gene: TRBJ1-5
D gene: .
CDR3 protein: CASSEGNNQPQHF
CDR3 DNA: TGTGCCAGCAGCGAGGGCAACAATCAGCCCCAGCATTTT

clone size: .
V gene: TRBV2
J gene: TRBJ2-3
D gene: TRBD2
CDR3 protein: CASSEGLAADTQYF
CDR3 DNA: TGTGCCAGCAGTGAAGGACTAGCTGCAGATACGCAGTATTTT

clone size: .
V gene: TRBV19
J gene: TRBJ1-2
D gene: .
CDR3 protein: CASSKTGYGYTF
CDR3 DNA: TGTGCCAGTAGTAAAACCGGCTATGGCTACACCTTC

clone size: few
V gene: TRBV5-4
J gene: TRBJ2-5
D gene: .
CDR3 protein: CASSLGGVQETQYF
CDR3 DNA: TGTGCCAGCAGCTTGGGTGGAGTCCAAGAGACCCAGTACTTC

clone size: .
V gene: TRBV7-2
J gene: TRBJ1-2
D gene: .
CDR3 protein: CASRLKWRGARHYGYTF
CDR3 DNA: TGTGCCAGCAGATTAAAGTGGCGGGGGGCGCGTCACTATGGCTACACCTTC

clone size: few
V gene: TRBV7-9
J gene: TRBJ2-7
D gene: .
CDR3 protein: CASSRGLEQYF
CDR3 DNA: TGTGCCAGCAGCCGAGGGCTAGAGCAGTACTTC

clone size: .
V gene: TRBV19
J gene: TRBJ1-2
D gene: .
CDR3 protein: CASSTGLGYGYTF
CDR3 DNA: TGTGCCAGTAGTACAGGGCTGGGCTATGGCTACACCTTC

clone size: .
V gene: TRBV11-3
J gene: TRBJ2-2
D gene: TRBD2
CDR3 protein: CASSTGGLAGGSGELFF
CDR3 DNA: TGTGCCAGCAGCACCGGCGGACTAGCGGGAGGGTCCGGGGAGCTGTTTTTT

clone size: .
V gene: TRBV7-2
J gene: TRBJ1-1
D gene: .
CDR3 protein: CASSLGLMNTEAFF
CDR3 DNA: TGTGCCAGCAGCTTAGGCCTAATGAACACTGAAGCTTTCTTT